Each of the 10 T cell receptor beta chains below was sequenced from the same sample in a study of T cell responses to AZD1222 COVID-19 vaccine. Generated by immunoSEQ multiplex PCR, the TCRdb table keeps only in-frame clones and is missing some. Among about 160,000 clones, roughly 94% were seen once, and the ten largest hold around 1%. The material was peripheral blood, obtained 28 days after the second AZD1222 dose. The receptors come from an adult who received the AZD1222 COVID-19 vaccine.

J is TRBJ2-7 and V is TRBV6-5; weak D call: TRBD2 (6 bases). The CDR3 extends over 14 amino acids. In germline, CDR1 is MNHEY, CDR2 SVGAGI. V lost 0 bases and J lost 0, with 6 bases in between. The CDR3, as DNA: TGTGCCAGCAGTTACTCGGGGGGCTCCTACGAGCAGTACTTC. This translates into CASSYSGGSYEQYF.

This clone was recorded only once. The rearrangement joins TRBV9 to TRBJ2-3, with D perhaps assigned TRBD1 or TRBD2 (6 bases each). The length of the CDR3 is 15 residues. V lost 0 bases and J 11 bases, leaving 19 bases between the germline ends. Germline V gene sequence: CDR1 SGDLS, CDR2 YYNGEE. This CDR3 reads CASSVDVSGGRGQYF. DNA for the CDR3: TGTGCCAGCAGCGTAGATGTTAGTGGGGGGCGAGGGCAGTATTTT. The whole variable domain, filled in from reference TRBV9 and TRBJ2-3, reads DSGVTQTPKHLITATGQRVTLRCSPRSGDLSVYWYQQSLDQGLQFLIQYYNGEERAKGNILERFSAQQFPDLHSELNLSSLELGDSALYFCASSVDVSGGRGQYFGPGTRLTVL.

The chain uses TRBV11-1 and TRBJ1-1, with D possibly TRBD1 on 6 matching bases. The CDR3 consists of 13 residues. Germline assignment: CDR1 SGHAT and CDR2 FQDESV (reference sequence). V dropped 8 bases and J dropped 1 base, with 11 bases sitting between them. CDR3 bases: TGTGCCAGCGCTCGGACAGAGAACACTGAAGCTTTCTTT. Its protein is CASARTENTEAFF.

This clone was detected only once. The CDR3 DNA sequence: TGTGCCAGTAGTAAGGGACTAACGAACACCGGGGAGCTGTTTTTT. Translating gives CASSKGLTNTGELFF. The chain employs TRBV19 and TRBJ2-2; 7 positions agree with TRBD2. Germline trimming cut 4 bases from V and 0 bases from J; bases unmatched to any gene: 2. Germline V gene sequence: CDR1 LNHDA, CDR2 SQIVND (reference sequence). This CDR3 region has 15 residues. Drawing the rest from reference TRBV19 and TRBJ2-2, the complete variable domain is DGGITQSPKYLFRKEGQNVTLSCEQNLNHDAMYWYRQDPGQGLRLIYYSQIVNDFQKGDIAEGYSVSREKKESFPLTVTSAQKNPTAFYLCASSKGLTNTGELFFGEGSRLTVL.

The genes are TRBV3-1 (or the pseudogene TRBV3-2) and TRBJ1-1; D gene unclear. V gave up 0 bases and J gave up 4 bases, with 12 bases separating them. This CDR3 has 15 amino acids. The V gene's germline CDR1 is LGHDT and CDR2 YNNKEL (reference sequence). Written as DNA, the CDR3 is TGTGCCAGCAGCCAAGATCTGTCGGGGAGCACTGAAGCTTTCTTT. It encodes CASSQDLSGSTEAFF.

The V and J genes are TRBV14 and TRBJ1-1; D unclear. The V and J ends lost 1 base and 4 bases respectively, with 7 bases between them. This CDR3 contains 13 residues. Germline CDR1 is SGHDN and CDR2 is FVKESK. In nucleotides, the CDR3 is TGTGCCAGCAGCCAAGGGCGATCCACTGAAGCTTTCTTT. This encodes CASSQGRSTEAFF.

CDR3 protein: CASSTRTVNTEAFF. The CDR3 DNA follows: TGTGCCAGCAGCACCCGGACAGTCAACACTGAAGCTTTCTTT. V is TRBV11-2 and J is TRBJ1-1; D perhaps matches TRBD1 (6 bases). The ends were cut back, 5 bases at V and 2 bases at J, with 12 bases in the middle. From germline, CDR1 is SGHAT and CDR2 FQNNGV. The CDR3 totals 14 residues.

The DNA for the CDR3 is TGTGCCAGCAGGAGGGTTAGGGGCTACGAGCAGTACTTC. It yields the protein CASRRVRGYEQYF. The chain recombines TRBV6-5 with TRBJ2-7; D could derive from TRBD1 or TRBD2 (5 bases each). The germline CDR1 and CDR2 sequences are MNHEY and SVGAGI. This CDR3 region has 13 residues. V lost 6 bases and J 3 bases, leaving 12 bases between the germline ends.

In its sample, this clone was seen once. The genes are TRBV30 and TRBJ1-2; D is ambiguous. V was cut by 0 bases and J by 4 bases, with 9 bases left in between. The CDR3 extends over 13 amino acids. CDR1 and CDR2 (germline): GTSNPN, SVGIG (reference sequence). The CDR3 sequence: CAWSVLVGYGYTF. The DNA of the CDR3 is TGTGCCTGGAGTGTACTCGTAGGCTATGGCTACACCTTC.

V gene TRBV10-3 combines with J gene TRBJ1-3, with D unresolved. CDR3 length: 17 amino acids. The germline CDR1 and CDR2 sequences are ENHRY and SYGVKD. V dropped 4 bases and J dropped 4 bases, with 20 bases sitting between them. CDR3 nucleotide sequence: TGTGCCATCAGTGGTCGGACCCAGGTCGAAAGAGGAAACACCATATATTTT. It translates to CAISGRTQVERGNTIYF.